This T cell receptor (beta chain) emerged from a study of human T cells and chemical hapten exposure. Overall study: Mostly female patients had alopecia areata, totalis or universalis.

The CDR3 loop spans 19 amino acids. J gave up 3 bases and V 0 bases, and 16 bases lay outside the gene matches. Germline loops: CDR1 LGHNA, CDR2 YNFKEQ. TCRdb fed the RACE reads into MiXCR, producing one record per CDR3 protein. This table has about 350,000 distinct CDR3 sequences, over 5% appearing once. Time point in this sample: pre-sensitization, week 0. Treatment noted: therapeutic diphenylcyclopropenone sensitization with weekly scalp DPC. The specimen was whole blood, collected in connection with sensitization to the hapten diphenylcyclopropenone (DPC). This TCR was sampled from a woman aged 18-29 years with alopecia areata. Some clones in this sample may be carry-over from other donors' samples. This chain connects TRBV4-2 to TRBJ2-7; TRBD1 matches at 8 bases. In DNA form, the CDR3 reads TGTGCCAGCAGCCAAGAGGCGGGTGCAGGTCGCGACAGGGGCTACGAGCAGTACTTC. It encodes CASSQEAGAGRDRGYEQYF.